A single sample gave rise to the 17 T cell receptor beta chains below, sequenced in a study of early T cells in non-severe SARS-CoV-2 infection. Each CDR3 protein gets one entry after TCRdb re-called the 5' RACE reads with MiXCR. The table includes tens of thousands of distinct CDR3 sequences, roughly 5.7% detected once. The specimen comprised whole blood, sampled at baseline. The receptors derive from an adult who was a healthcare worker with PCR-confirmed SARS-CoV-2 infection or an uninfected control (not recorded which).

This clonotype appeared many times. The chain links TRBV7-8 to TRBJ2-1; the match to TRBD2 covers 14 bases. CDR1 is SGHVS, CDR2 FQNEAQ, per germline. The V segment lost 6 bases and the J segment 2 bases; nucleotides outside the gene matches: 9. This CDR3 spans 18 amino acids. The CDR3 region is CASSYLGTSGSTYNEQFF. In DNA, the CDR3 is TGTGCCAGCAGTTACCTGGGGACTAGCGGGAGTACCTACAATGAGCAGTTCTTC.

The gene calls are TRBV18 and TRBJ2-7; D uncertain. CDR3 size: 14 residues. The V gene lost 2 bases and the J gene lost 2 bases, with 10 bases spanning the gap. Germline loops: CDR1 KGHSH, CDR2 LQKENI. For the CDR3, the DNA is TGTGCCAGCTCACCAAGTAGGGCTCCCTACGAGCAGTACTTC. It translates to CASSPSRAPYEQYF.

The genes are TRBV4-1 and TRBJ2-3; tentative D call: TRBD2 (5 bases). This CDR3 has 16 residues. CDR1 is MGHRA and CDR2 is YSYEKL in the germline V gene. Trimming pared 0 bases from V and 2 bases from J, leaving 12 bases between. The CDR3 sequence is CASSQDLTAVTDTQYF. The DNA for the CDR3 is TGCGCCAGCAGCCAAGATCTTACAGCGGTCACAGATACGCAGTATTTT.

This clonotype was seen repeatedly, ten times or more. This chain connects TRBV27 to TRBJ1-2; 10 bases are shared with TRBD1. The CDR3 loop spans 17 amino acids. Germline V gene data show CDR1 as MNHEY and CDR2 as SMNVEV (reference sequence). V dropped 5 bases and J dropped 1; count of bases not matched to a gene: 10. The CDR3 coding sequence is TGTGCCAGCAGTCCAATCCAGACAGGGGGCCGTAACTATGGCTACACCTTC. Protein product: CASSPIQTGGRNYGYTF.

CDR3 residues: CASSPLGQGGKTEAFF. The CDR3 nucleotides are TGCGCCAGCAGCCCCTTGGGACAGGGGGGAAAAACTGAAGCTTTCTTT. The V gene is TRBV4-1, the J gene TRBJ1-1; TRBD1 agrees at 11 bases. Germline CDR1 and CDR2: MGHRA and YSYEKL. The CDR3 covers 16 residues. After removal of 4 bases from V and 5 bases from J, the junction contained 9 bases not matched to a gene.

The sample holds a few counts of this clonotype. The chain uses TRBV11-2 and TRBJ1-5; D call uncertain. There are 13 residues in the CDR3. With 5 bases removed from V and 5 bases from J, the gap between germline ends came to 10 bases. In germline, CDR1 is SGHAT, CDR2 FQNNGV. The CDR3 here is CASSPSLYQPQHF. CDR3 sequence (DNA): TGTGCCAGCAGCCCATCGTTGTATCAGCCCCAGCATTTT. The full variable domain, completed using reference TRBV11-2 and TRBJ1-5, is EAGVAQSPRYKIIEKRQSVAFWCNPISGHATLYWYQQILGQGPKLLIQFQNNGVVDDSQLPKDRFSAERLKGVDSTLKIQPAKLEDSAVYLCASSPSLYQPQHFGDGTRLSIL.

This clonotype occurred a few times. The chain is built from TRBV6-5 and TRBJ2-3, with a weak D call TRBD2 (5 bases). Deletions cut 0 bases from V and 6 bases from J, with 13 bases between. Germline V CDR1 and CDR2: MNHEY, SVGAGI. CDR3 size: 15 residues. The CDR3 coding sequence is TGTGCCAGCAGTTACTCGCCTCACCCGGGGGATACGCAGTATTTT. Residues: CASSYSPHPGDTQYF.

The chain joins TRBV28 to TRBJ2-1, with 10 bases aligning to TRBD2. The CDR3 loop spans 17 amino acids. Germline CDR1 MDHEN, CDR2 SYDVKM. Unmatched junction bases numbered 7, after V lost 5 bases and J lost 0 bases. The CDR3 spells CASSILRLAGSYNEQFF. CDR3 DNA sequence: TGTGCCAGCAGTATCCTCCGACTAGCGGGCTCCTACAATGAGCAGTTCTTC.

This clonotype was counted at least ten times. The rearrangement uses TRBV6-5 and TRBJ2-7; 7 bases are a match to TRBD2. The germline V gene encodes CDR1 MNHEY and CDR2 SVGAGI. The ends lost 4 bases at V and 5 bases at J; junction bases unmatched: 11. CDR3 length equals 15 residues. The chain's CDR3 is CASSFGGGRVHEQYF. CDR3 coding DNA: TGTGCCAGCAGTTTTGGTGGCGGGAGAGTCCACGAGCAGTACTTC.

The chain is built from TRBV4-1 and TRBJ2-1; D is ambiguous. This CDR3 has 15 residues. The ends were cut back, 0 bases at V and 8 bases at J, with 14 bases in the middle. Germline values: CDR1 MGHRA, CDR2 YSYEKL. CDR3 DNA sequence: TGCGCCAGCAGCCAAGAAAGGATCAGGAACTATGAGCAGTTCTTC. Its translation: CASSQERIRNYEQFF.

In its sample, this clonotype was seen a few times. This sequence joins TRBV5-5 and TRBJ1-4; no clear D. CDR3 size: 15 residues. Deletions cut 2 bases from V and 0 bases from J, with 8 bases between. Per the germline V gene, CDR1 is SGHKS and CDR2 is YYEKEE (reference sequence). In DNA form, the CDR3 reads TGTGCCAGCAGCTTCGTACTCTCAACTAATGAAAAACTGTTTTTT. This codes for CASSFVLSTNEKLFF.

At least ten counts were recorded for this clonotype. The chain carries TRBV27 and TRBJ2-7, with D possibly TRBD2 on 5 matching bases. The ends were cut back, 8 bases at V and 7 bases at J, with 9 bases in the middle. This CDR3 has 10 amino acids. CDR1 MNHEY and CDR2 SMNVEV come from the germline V gene (reference sequence). CDR3 in DNA: TGTGCCAGCTTACTAGGGGAGCAGTACTTC. This sequence encodes CASLLGEQYF.

This clonotype was counted ten times or more. The rearrangement joins TRBV4-3 to TRBJ2-1, with 15 bases identical to TRBD2. The CDR3 contains 20 residues. Germline V gene sequence: CDR1 LGHNA, CDR2 YSLEER. J was trimmed by 0 bases and V by 3 bases; bases with no gene match: 9. CDR3 sequence reads: CASSQGTSGRLPSSYNEQFF. The CDR3 DNA is TGCGCCAGCAGCCAGGGGACTAGCGGGAGGCTACCGAGCTCCTACAATGAGCAGTTCTTC.

This clonotype came up many times. The V gene is TRBV18, the J gene TRBJ1-4, with D perhaps TRBD1 (5 bases). The CDR3 is 16 amino acids. Germline CDR1 reads KGHSH; CDR2 reads LQKENI. V shed 4 bases and J shed 1 base, with 13 bases lying between them. DNA of the CDR3: TGTGCCAGCTCACTCCGACAGACCCTAACTAATGAAAAACTGTTTTTT. Encoded protein: CASSLRQTLTNEKLFF.

This chain's CDR3 is CASRHRVWAFFPYEQYF. The CDR3 DNA follows: TGTGCCAGCAGACACAGAGTTTGGGCTTTTTTCCCCTACGAGCAGTACTTC. J is TRBJ2-7 and V is TRBV6-5; D not resolved. The CDR3 is 17 amino acids. CDR1 and CDR2 (germline): MNHEY, SVGAGI. Between the trimmed V and J ends, which lost 6 bases and 2 bases, there was a span of 23 bases.

This clonotype was detected ten times or more. The rearrangement links TRBV25-1 to TRBJ2-7; TRBD2 matches at 8 bases. The CDR3 is 17 amino acids. CDR1 MGHDK and CDR2 SYGVNS come from the germline V gene. Trimming took 2 bases from V and 4 from J; bases not matched to a gene: 13. The CDR3 spells CASSERNSGDLGYEQYF. Here the CDR3 DNA reads TGTGCCAGCAGTGAAAGAAATAGCGGGGACTTGGGGTACGAGCAGTACTTC.

V gene TRBV7-9 combines with J gene TRBJ1-1, with D possibly being TRBD1 (6 bases). The germline CDR1 and CDR2 sequences are SEHNR and FQNEAQ (reference sequence). Trimming left V 6 bases short and J 0 bases short, with 14 bases between. This CDR3 is built from 15 residues. For the CDR3, the DNA is TGTGCCAGCAGAAGCACCGGGACATTGAACACTGAAGCTTTCTTT. Translation gives CASRSTGTLNTEAFF.